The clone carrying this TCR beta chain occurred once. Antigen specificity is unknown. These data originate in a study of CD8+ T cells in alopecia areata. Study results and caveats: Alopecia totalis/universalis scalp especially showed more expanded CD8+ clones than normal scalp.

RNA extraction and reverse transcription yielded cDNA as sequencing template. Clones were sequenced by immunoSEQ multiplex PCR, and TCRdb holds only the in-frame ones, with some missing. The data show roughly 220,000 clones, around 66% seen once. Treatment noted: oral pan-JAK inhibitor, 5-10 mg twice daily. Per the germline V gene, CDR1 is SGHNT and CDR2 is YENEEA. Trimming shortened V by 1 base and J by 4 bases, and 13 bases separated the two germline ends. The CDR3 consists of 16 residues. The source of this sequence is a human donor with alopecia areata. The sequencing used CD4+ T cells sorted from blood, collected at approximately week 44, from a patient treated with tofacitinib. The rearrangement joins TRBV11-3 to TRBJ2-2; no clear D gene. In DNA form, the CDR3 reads TGTGCCAGCAGCTTAGTCCCTTCGGCGACCACCGGGGAGCTGTTTTTT. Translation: CASSLVPSATTGELFF.